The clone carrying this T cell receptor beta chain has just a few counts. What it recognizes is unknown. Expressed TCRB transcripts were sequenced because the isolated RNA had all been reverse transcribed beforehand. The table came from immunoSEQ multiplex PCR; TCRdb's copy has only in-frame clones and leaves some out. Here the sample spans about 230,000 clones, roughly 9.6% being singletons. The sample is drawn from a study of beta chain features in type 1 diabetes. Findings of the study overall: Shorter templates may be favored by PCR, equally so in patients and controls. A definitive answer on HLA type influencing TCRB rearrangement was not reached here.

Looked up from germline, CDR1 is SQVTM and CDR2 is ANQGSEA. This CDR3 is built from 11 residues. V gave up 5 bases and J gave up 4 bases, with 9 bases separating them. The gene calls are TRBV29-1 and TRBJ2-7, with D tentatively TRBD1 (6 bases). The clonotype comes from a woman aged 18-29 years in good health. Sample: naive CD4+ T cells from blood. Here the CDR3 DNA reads TGCAGCGTTCTAACAGGGTACGAGCAGTACTTC. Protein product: CSVLTGYEQYF.